These 12 T cell receptor beta chains originate from one sample sequenced in a study of blood T cell repertoires in COVID-19. Assay: immunoSEQ multiplex PCR; the TCRdb copy retains only in-frame clones and omits some. The data show 130,000 to 150,000 clones, about 88% seen once. Sequenced sample: peripheral blood. The receptor set was obtained from a man aged 50-59 years with active or convalescent COVID-19.

V gene TRBV7-9 combines with J gene TRBJ2-7; possibly TRBD1 for D (5 bases). Germline CDR1 is SEHNR and CDR2 is FQNEAQ (reference sequence). The CDR3 length is 14 residues. With 0 bases removed from V and 5 bases from J, the gap between germline ends came to 11 bases. In DNA, the CDR3 is TGTGCCAGCAGCTTAGCGGCAGGGAACCACGAGCAGTACTTC. Its translation: CASSLAAGNHEQYF.

This chain connects TRBV18 to TRBJ1-5, with D uncertain. The CDR3 has 14 residues. Germline CDR1 KGHSH, CDR2 LQKENI. V shed 4 bases and J shed 3 bases, with 10 bases lying between them. CDR3 in amino acids: CASSQGGLNQPQHF. CDR3 DNA: TGTGCCAGCTCACAGGGAGGCCTCAATCAGCCCCAGCATTTT.

V gene TRBV5-1 combines with J gene TRBJ2-5; a possible D gene is TRBD2 (6 bases). There are 15 residues in the CDR3. Germline CDR1 SGHRS, CDR2 YFSETQ. Trimming left V 1 base short and J 5 bases short, with 15 bases between. The CDR3 region is CASSLLPGAGETQYF. CDR3 bases: TGCGCCAGCAGCTTGTTGCCGGGAGCCGGTGAGACCCAGTACTTC. The variable domain in full, with the rest retrieved from reference TRBV5-1 and TRBJ2-5, is KAGVTQTPRYLIKTRGQQVTLSCSPISGHRSVSWYQQTPGQGLQFLFEYFSETQRNKGNFPGRFSGRQFSNSRSEMNVSTLELGDSALYLCASSLLPGAGETQYFGPGTRLLVL.

The chain carries TRBV5-4 and TRBJ1-4, with D possibly being TRBD1 (5 bases). V gave up 7 bases and J gave up 2 bases, with 12 bases separating them. Germline assignment: CDR1 SGHNT and CDR2 YYREEE (reference sequence). CDR3 length: 14 amino acids. CDR3 sequence: CASSLGGTNEKLFF. The CDR3 nucleotides are TGTGCCAGCTCCCTTGGGGGGACTAATGAAAAACTGTTTTTT.

This chain links TRBV11-3 with TRBJ2-7, with 12 bases identical to TRBD2. Germline V gives CDR1 SGHNT, CDR2 YENEEA. V lost 1 base and J lost 9; bases outside the gene matches: 4. The CDR3 totals 14 residues. CDR3 DNA: TGTGCCAGCAGCTTAGGACTAGCGGGAGCGGCGCAGTACTTC. Protein sequence: CASSLGLAGAAQYF.

J is TRBJ2-7 and V is TRBV27; 8 bases line up with TRBD1. The CDR3 has 14 residues. Unmatched junction bases numbered 6, after V lost 5 bases and J lost 3 bases. In germline, CDR1 is MNHEY, CDR2 SMNVEV (reference sequence). This CDR3 reads CASSPGTGYYEQYF. As DNA, the CDR3 is TGTGCCAGCAGTCCAGGGACAGGCTACTACGAGCAGTACTTC.

Here the CDR3 reads CASSPQGYTGELFF. The CDR3 coding sequence is TGTGCCAGCAGCCCACAGGGGTACACCGGGGAGCTGTTTTTT. This chain joins TRBV9 and TRBJ2-2, with TRBD1 identical over 7 bases. The CDR3 has 14 amino acids. Germline CDR1 and CDR2: SGDLS and YYNGEE. V lost 4 bases and J lost 3; bases outside the gene matches: 3.

The chain recombines TRBV24-1 with TRBJ2-1; no firm D call. The CDR3 is 15 amino acids. CDR1 KGHDR and CDR2 SFDVKD come from the germline V gene. V was clipped by 6 bases and J by 6 bases, with 17 bases between them. CDR3 bases: TGTGCCACCAGTCCTACGGCCGGCGGTTTCAATGAGCAGTTCTTC. This sequence encodes CATSPTAGGFNEQFF.

V and J are TRBV9 and TRBJ1-5; 7 nucleotides match TRBD1. The CDR3 totals 14 residues. Per germline, CDR1 SGDLS and CDR2 YYNGEE. V shed 6 bases and J 2 bases; nucleotides not matched to a gene: 5. This chain's CDR3 is CASTPGTGNQPQHF. The CDR3 DNA sequence: TGTGCCAGCACCCCGGGGACAGGCAATCAGCCCCAGCATTTT.

V is TRBV28 and J is TRBJ2-7; D remains unclear. Germline CDR1 MDHEN, CDR2 SYDVKM. V shed 6 bases and J shed 3 bases, with 9 bases lying between them. This CDR3 region has 12 residues. The CDR3 reads CASSITYYEQYF. For the CDR3, the DNA is TGTGCCAGCAGCATAACCTACTACGAGCAGTACTTC.

The rearrangement joins TRBV10-2 to TRBJ2-7, with 8 bases that match TRBD2. The CDR3 has 17 amino acids. V was pared by 3 bases and J by 4 bases, with 14 bases of the junction left unmatched. Germline V gives CDR1 WSHSY, CDR2 SAAADI. The CDR3 is CASSDGRGAGDRYEQYF. CDR3 DNA sequence: TGCGCCAGCAGTGATGGGCGAGGAGCGGGAGATCGTTACGAGCAGTACTTC.

The chain uses TRBV19 and TRBJ1-1; 8 nucleotides match TRBD1. This CDR3 is built from 15 residues. V shed 6 bases and J 1 base; nucleotides not matched to a gene: 7. From germline, CDR1 is LNHDA and CDR2 SQIVND (reference sequence). The chain's CDR3 is CASRGRGRSNTEAFF. CDR3 coding DNA: TGTGCCAGTAGGGGCAGGGGGCGATCGAACACTGAAGCTTTCTTT.